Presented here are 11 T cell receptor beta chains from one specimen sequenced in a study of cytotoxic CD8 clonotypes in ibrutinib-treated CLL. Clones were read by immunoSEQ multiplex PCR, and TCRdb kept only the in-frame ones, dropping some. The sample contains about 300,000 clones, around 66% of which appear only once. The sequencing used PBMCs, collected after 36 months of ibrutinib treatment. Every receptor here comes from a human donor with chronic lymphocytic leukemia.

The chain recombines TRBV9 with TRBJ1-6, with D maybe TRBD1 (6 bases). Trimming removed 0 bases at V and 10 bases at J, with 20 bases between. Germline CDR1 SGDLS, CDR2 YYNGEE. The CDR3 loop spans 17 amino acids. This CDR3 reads CASSVAGQTGYDSPLHF. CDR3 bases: TGTGCCAGCAGCGTAGCCGGACAAACAGGGTACGACTCACCCCTCCACTTT.

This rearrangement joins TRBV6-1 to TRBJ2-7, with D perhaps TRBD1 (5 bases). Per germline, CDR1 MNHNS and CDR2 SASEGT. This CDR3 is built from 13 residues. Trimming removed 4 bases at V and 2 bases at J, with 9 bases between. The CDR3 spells CASSARVPYEQYF. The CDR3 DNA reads TGTGCCAGCAGTGCCAGGGTTCCCTACGAGCAGTACTTC.

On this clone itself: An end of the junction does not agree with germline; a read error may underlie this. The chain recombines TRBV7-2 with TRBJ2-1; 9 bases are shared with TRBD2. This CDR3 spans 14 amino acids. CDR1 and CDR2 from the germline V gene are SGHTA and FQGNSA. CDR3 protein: CASSVAGVVDEQFF. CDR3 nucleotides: TGTGCCAGCAGCGTAGCGGGAGTGGTGGATGAGCAGTTCTTC.

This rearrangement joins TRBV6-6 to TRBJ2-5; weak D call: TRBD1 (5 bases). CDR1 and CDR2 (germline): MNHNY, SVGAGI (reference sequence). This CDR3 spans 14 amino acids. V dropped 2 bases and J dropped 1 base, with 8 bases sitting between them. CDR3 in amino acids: CASSYVDSQETQYF. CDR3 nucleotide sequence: TGTGCCAGCAGTTACGTCGACAGCCAAGAGACCCAGTACTTC.

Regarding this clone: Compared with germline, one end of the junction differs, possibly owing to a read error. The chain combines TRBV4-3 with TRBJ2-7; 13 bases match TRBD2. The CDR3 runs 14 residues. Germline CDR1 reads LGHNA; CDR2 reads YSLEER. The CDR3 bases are TGCGCCAGCAGCCAAGATCTACTAGCGGGAGGGCCGGACTTC. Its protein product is CASSQDLLAGGPDF.

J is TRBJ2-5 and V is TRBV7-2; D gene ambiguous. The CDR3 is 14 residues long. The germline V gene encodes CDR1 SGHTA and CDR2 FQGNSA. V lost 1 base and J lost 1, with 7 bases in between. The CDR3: CASSLGWLQETQYF. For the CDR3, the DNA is TGTGCCAGCAGCTTAGGATGGCTCCAAGAGACCCAGTACTTC.

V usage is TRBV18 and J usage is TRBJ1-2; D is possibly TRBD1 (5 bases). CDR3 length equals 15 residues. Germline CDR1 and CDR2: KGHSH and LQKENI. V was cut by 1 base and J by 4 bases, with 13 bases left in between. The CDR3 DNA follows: TGTGCCAGCTCACCACTGACAGTGGGCTCCTATGGCTACACCTTC. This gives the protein CASSPLTVGSYGYTF. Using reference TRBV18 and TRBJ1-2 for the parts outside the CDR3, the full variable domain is NAGVMQNPRHLVRRRGQEARLRCSPMKGHSHVYWYRQLPEEGLKFMVYLQKENIIDESGMPKERFSAEFPKEGPSILRIQQVVRGDSAAYFCASSPLTVGSYGYTFGSGTRLTVV.

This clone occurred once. The CDR3 sequence: CASGLVLQIRNSGNTIYF. For the CDR3, the DNA is TGTGCTAGTGGTTTGGTACTTCAGATACGTAACTCTGGAAACACCATATATTTT. The chain combines TRBV12-5 with TRBJ1-3; D call uncertain. V shed 0 bases and J shed 0 bases, with 15 bases lying between them. CDR3 size: 18 residues. The germline V gene encodes CDR1 LGHNT and CDR2 FRNRAP.

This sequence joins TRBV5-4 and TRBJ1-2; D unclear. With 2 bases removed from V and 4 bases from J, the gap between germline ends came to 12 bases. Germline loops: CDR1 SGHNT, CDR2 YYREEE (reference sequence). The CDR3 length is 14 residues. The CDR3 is CASSFHRITYGYTF. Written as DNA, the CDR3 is TGTGCCAGCAGCTTCCACAGAATCACCTATGGCTACACCTTC. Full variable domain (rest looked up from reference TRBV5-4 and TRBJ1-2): ETGVTQSPTHLIKTRGQQVTLRCSSQSGHNTVSWYQQALGQGPQFIFQYYREEENGRGNFPPRFSGLQFPNYSSELNVNALELDDSALYLCASSFHRITYGYTFGSGTRLTVV.

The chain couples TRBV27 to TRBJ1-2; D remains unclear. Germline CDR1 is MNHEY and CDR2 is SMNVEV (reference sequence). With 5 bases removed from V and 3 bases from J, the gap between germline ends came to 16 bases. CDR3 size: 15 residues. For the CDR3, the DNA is TGTGCCAGCAGTCCCCGTGTGGGTAGGCACTATGGCTACACCTTC. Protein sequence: CASSPRVGRHYGYTF.

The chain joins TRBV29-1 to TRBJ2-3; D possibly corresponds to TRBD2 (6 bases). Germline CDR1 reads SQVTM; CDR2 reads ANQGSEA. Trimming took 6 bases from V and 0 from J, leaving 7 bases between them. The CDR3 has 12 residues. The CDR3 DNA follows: TGCAGCGTCCGGGGGAGCACAGATACGCAGTATTTT. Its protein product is CSVRGSTDTQYF.